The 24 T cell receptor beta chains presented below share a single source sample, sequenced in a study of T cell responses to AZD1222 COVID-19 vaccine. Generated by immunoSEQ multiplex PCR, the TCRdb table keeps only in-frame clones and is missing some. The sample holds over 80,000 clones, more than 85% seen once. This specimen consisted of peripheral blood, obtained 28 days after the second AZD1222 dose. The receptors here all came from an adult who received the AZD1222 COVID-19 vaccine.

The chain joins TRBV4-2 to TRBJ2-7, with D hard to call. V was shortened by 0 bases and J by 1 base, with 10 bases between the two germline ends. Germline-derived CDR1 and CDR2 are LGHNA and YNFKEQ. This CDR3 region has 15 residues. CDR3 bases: TGTGCCAGCAGCCAAGAACTTACGGATTCCTACGAGCAGTACTTC. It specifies CASSQELTDSYEQYF.

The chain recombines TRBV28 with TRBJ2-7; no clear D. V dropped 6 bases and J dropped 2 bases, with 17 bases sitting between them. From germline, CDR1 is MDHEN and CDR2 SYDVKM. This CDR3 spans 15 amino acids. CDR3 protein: CASSSPLAVAYEQYF. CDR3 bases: TGTGCCAGCAGCTCCCCCCTGGCGGTGGCCTACGAGCAGTACTTC.

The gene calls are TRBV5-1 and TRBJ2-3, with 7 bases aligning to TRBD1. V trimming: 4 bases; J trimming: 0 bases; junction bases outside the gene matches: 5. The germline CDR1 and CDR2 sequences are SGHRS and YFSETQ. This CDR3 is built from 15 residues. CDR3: CASSTTGFSTDTQYF. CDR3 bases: TGCGCCAGCAGCACGACAGGGTTCAGCACAGATACGCAGTATTTT.

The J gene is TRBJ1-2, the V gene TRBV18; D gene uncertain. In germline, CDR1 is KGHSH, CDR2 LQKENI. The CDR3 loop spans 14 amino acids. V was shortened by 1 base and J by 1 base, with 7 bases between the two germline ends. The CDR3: CASSPRTDNYGYTF. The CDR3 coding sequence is TGTGCCAGCTCACCACGCACCGATAACTATGGCTACACCTTC.

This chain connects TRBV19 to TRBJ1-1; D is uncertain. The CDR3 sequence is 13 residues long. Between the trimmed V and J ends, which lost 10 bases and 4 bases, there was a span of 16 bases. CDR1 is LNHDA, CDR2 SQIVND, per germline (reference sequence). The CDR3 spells CATSWNDGTEAFF. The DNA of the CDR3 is TGTGCCACATCCTGGAACGACGGCACTGAAGCTTTCTTT.

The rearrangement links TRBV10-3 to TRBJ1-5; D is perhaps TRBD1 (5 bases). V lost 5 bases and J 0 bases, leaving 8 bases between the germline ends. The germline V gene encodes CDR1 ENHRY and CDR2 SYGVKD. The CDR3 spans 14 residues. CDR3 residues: CAISWDYSNQPQHF. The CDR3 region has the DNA TGTGCCATCAGTTGGGACTATAGCAATCAGCCCCAGCATTTT.

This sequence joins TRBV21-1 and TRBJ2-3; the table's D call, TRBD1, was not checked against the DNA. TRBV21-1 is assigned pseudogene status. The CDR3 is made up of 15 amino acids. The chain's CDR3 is CASRKKRQGLDTQYF. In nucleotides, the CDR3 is TGTGCCAGCAGAAAAAAGCGACAGGGGTTGGATACGCAGTATTTT.

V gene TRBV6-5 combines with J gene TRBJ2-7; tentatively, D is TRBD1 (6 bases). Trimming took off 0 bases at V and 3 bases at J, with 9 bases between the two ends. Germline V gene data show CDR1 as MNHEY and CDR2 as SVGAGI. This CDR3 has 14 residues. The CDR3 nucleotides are TGTGCCAGCAGTTACTCAACAGGGAACTACGAGCAGTACTTC. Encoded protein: CASSYSTGNYEQYF.

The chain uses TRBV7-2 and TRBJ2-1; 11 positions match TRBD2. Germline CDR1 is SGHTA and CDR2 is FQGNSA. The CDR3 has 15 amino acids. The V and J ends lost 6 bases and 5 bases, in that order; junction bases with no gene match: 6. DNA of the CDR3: TGTGCCAGCAGTCGGACTAGCGGGTTGGACAATGAGCAGTTCTTC. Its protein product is CASSRTSGLDNEQFF.

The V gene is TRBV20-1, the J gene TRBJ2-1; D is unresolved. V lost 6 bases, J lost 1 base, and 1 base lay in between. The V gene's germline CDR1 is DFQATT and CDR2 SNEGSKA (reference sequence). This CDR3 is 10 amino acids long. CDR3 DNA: TGCAGTGCGTCCTACAATGAGCAGTTCTTC. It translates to CSASYNEQFF.

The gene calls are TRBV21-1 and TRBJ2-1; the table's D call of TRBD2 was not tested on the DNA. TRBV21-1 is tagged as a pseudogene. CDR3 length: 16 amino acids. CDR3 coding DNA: TGTGCCAGCAGCACCCAAAAGGGGGGAGGGAACAATGAGCAGTTCTTC. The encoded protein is CASSTQKGGGNNEQFF.

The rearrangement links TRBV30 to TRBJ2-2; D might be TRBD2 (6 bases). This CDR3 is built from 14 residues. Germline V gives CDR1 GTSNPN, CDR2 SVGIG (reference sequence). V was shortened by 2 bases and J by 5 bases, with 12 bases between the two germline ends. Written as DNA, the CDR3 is TGTGCCTGGAGTAGCGGGCCCAGAACCGGGGAGCTGTTTTTT. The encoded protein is CAWSSGPRTGELFF.

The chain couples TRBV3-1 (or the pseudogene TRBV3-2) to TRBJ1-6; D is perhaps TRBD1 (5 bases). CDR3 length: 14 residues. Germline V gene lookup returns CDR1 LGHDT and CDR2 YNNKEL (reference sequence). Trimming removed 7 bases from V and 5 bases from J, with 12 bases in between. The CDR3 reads CASTGRTHNSPLHF. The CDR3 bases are TGTGCCAGCACGGGGCGGACCCATAATTCACCCCTCCACTTT.

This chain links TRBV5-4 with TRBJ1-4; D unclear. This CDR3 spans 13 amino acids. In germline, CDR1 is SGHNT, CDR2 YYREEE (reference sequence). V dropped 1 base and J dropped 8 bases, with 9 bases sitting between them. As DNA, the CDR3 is TGTGCCAGCAGCTTGAACTTGGGGGAAAAACTGTTTTTT. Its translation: CASSLNLGEKLFF.

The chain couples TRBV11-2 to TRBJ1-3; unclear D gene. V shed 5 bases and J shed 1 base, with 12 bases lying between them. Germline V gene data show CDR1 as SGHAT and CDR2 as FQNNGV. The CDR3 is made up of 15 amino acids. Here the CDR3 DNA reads TGTGCCAGCAGCCCAGGAGGGCGATCTGGAAACACCATATATTTT. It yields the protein CASSPGGRSGNTIYF.

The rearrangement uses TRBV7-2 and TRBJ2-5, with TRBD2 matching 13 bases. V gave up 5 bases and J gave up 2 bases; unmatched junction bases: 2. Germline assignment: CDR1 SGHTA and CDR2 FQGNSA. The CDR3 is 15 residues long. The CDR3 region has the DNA TGTGCCAGCAGCACGGGACTAGCGGGACAAGAGACCCAGTACTTC. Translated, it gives CASSTGLAGQETQYF.

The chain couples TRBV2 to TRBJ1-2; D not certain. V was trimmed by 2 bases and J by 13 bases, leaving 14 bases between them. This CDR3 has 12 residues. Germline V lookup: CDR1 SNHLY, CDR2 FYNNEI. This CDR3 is CASSERRKESTF. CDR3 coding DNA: TGTGCCAGCAGTGAAAGGCGGAAGGAAAGCACCTTC.

The CDR3 here is CASSYSTGRRAEAFF. The DNA for the CDR3 is TGTGCCAGCAGTTACAGTACAGGGAGGAGGGCTGAAGCTTTCTTT. V gene TRBV6-5 combines with J gene TRBJ1-1; TRBD1 might be the D (6 bases). Trimming stripped 2 bases from V and 6 bases from J, with 16 bases between. The CDR3 runs 15 residues. The germline CDR1 and CDR2 sequences are MNHEY and SVGAGI.

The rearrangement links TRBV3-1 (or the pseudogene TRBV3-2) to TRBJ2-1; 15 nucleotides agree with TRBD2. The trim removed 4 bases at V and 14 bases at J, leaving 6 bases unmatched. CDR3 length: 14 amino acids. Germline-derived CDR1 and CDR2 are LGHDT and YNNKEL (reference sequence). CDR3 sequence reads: CASSPTGLAGGKFF. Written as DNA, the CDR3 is TGTGCCAGCAGCCCCACCGGACTAGCGGGAGGGAAGTTCTTC.

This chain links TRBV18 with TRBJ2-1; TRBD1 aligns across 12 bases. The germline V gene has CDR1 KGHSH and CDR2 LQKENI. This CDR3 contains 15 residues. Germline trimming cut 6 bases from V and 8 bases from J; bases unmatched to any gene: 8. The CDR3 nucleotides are TGTGCCAGCTCCCGAGGGACAGGGGGCAGGGATGAGCAGTTCTTC. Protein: CASSRGTGGRDEQFF.

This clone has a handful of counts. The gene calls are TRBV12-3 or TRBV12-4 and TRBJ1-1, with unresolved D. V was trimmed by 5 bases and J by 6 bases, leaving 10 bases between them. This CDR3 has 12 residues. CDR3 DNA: TGTGCCAGCAGTGCCCGTCACGCTGAAGCTTTCTTT. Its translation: CASSARHAEAFF.

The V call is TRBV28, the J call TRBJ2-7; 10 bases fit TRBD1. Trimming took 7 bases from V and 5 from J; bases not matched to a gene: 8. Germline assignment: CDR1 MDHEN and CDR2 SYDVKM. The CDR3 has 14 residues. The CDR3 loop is CASTPGTGDHEQYF. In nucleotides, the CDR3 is TGTGCCAGCACCCCGGGGACAGGGGACCACGAGCAGTACTTC.

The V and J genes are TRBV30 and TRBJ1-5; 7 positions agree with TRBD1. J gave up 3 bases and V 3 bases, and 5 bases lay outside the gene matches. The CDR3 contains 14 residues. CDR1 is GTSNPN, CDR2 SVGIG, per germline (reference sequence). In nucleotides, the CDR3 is TGTGCCTGGAGACCGACAGGGTCCAATCAGCCCCAGCATTTT. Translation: CAWRPTGSNQPQHF.

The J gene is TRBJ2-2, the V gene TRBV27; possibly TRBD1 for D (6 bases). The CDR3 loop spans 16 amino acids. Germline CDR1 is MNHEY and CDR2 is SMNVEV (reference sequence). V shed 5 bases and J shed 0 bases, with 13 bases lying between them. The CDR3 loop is CASSPRTGPNTGELFF. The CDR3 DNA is TGTGCCAGCAGTCCCAGAACAGGGCCGAACACCGGGGAGCTGTTTTTT.